One sample yielded the 17 T cell receptor beta chains listed below, sequenced in a study of shared clonotypes between healthy human individuals. This table comes from immunoSEQ multiplex PCR, and its TCRdb copy is limited to in-frame clones, with some not included. The sample lists about 580,000 clones; roughly 98% were seen once. As defined, naive CD8 cells were CD45RO-negative and positively selected for CCR7, with terminally differentiated effector memory CD45RA+ cells excluded. What was sequenced was naive CD8+ T cells sorted from blood. The receptors here all came from a man aged 25 to 45 in good health.

The chain links TRBV2 to TRBJ2-2; D tentatively fits TRBD1 or TRBD2 (5 bases each). Germline V CDR1 and CDR2: SNHLY, FYNNEI. The CDR3 spans 11 residues. Trimming pared 5 bases from V and 13 bases from J, leaving 11 bases between. The CDR3 nucleotides read TGTGCCAGCAGTAGGGACGAAGGGCTGTTTTTT. Its translation: CASSRDEGLFF.

This clone was counted a single time. The V and J genes are TRBV27 and TRBJ1-1; TRBD1 matches 7 bases. The V gene's germline CDR1 is MNHEY and CDR2 SMNVEV (reference sequence). J was trimmed by 4 bases and V by 5 bases; bases with no gene match: 10. CDR3 length: 15 residues. The CDR3 DNA reads TGTGCCAGCAGTCTCGACAGGGTAGGAGTCACTGAAGCTTTCTTT. Its translation: CASSLDRVGVTEAFF.

The V and J genes are TRBV7-9 and TRBJ1-1; weak D call: TRBD1 (6 bases). With 1 base removed from V and 4 bases from J, the gap between germline ends came to 10 bases. Germline CDR1 is SEHNR and CDR2 is FQNEAQ (reference sequence). The CDR3 is made up of 14 amino acids. CDR3 residues: CASSLGGGLTEAFF. DNA for the CDR3: TGTGCCAGCAGCTTAGGCGGGGGGCTCACTGAAGCTTTCTTT.

The V and J genes are TRBV29-1 and TRBJ2-7, with 11 bases fitting TRBD2. V lost 5 bases and J lost 3; bases outside the gene matches: 6. Germline V gives CDR1 SQVTM, CDR2 ANQGSEA. The CDR3 contains 14 residues. This CDR3 is CSVLAGTSGYEQYF. The CDR3 DNA reads TGCAGCGTTTTAGCCGGGACTAGCGGCTACGAGCAGTACTTC.

The chain couples TRBV15 to TRBJ2-3; the D gene is possibly TRBD1 (5 bases). Germline V gene lookup returns CDR1 LNHNV and CDR2 YYDKDF (reference sequence). The V end lost 6 bases, the J end lost 0 bases, and 13 bases lay between the germline ends. The CDR3 has 15 residues. The CDR3 DNA sequence: TGTGCCACCAGTAGTCAAGGGGTGAGCACAGATACGCAGTATTTT. It translates to CATSSQGVSTDTQYF.

The chain employs TRBV29-1 and TRBJ2-1, with D tentatively TRBD1 (6 bases). CDR1 is SQVTM, CDR2 ANQGSEA, per germline. The CDR3 extends over 12 amino acids. Deletions cut 3 bases from V and 4 bases from J, with 7 bases between. CDR3 nucleotide sequence: TGCAGCGTTGATCAGGGGTACAATGAGCAGTTCTTC. Amino acid sequence: CSVDQGYNEQFF.

The chain joins TRBV5-6 to TRBJ2-7, with TRBD2 identical over 7 bases. The ends lost 4 bases at V and 6 bases at J; junction bases unmatched: 10. The CDR3 spans 14 residues. The V gene's germline CDR1 is SGHDT and CDR2 YYEEEE. The CDR3 bases are TGTGCCAGCAGCCTCATGACTAGCTTCGGCGAGCAGTACTTC. This sequence encodes CASSLMTSFGEQYF.

This clone appeared a single time. The rearrangement joins TRBV15 to TRBJ1-2, with D possibly TRBD1 on 6 matching bases. CDR1 is LNHNV, CDR2 YYDKDF, per germline (reference sequence). Trimming left V 3 bases short and J 7 bases short, with 15 bases between. This CDR3 is built from 14 residues. CDR3 sequence: CATSSLLGAAGYTF. The CDR3 bases are TGTGCCACCAGCAGTCTCCTGGGGGCGGCTGGCTACACCTTC.

Of note for this clone: The junction shows a germline mismatch at one end, possibly a read error. V usage is TRBV27 and J usage is TRBJ2-5; 8 nucleotides line up with TRBD2. Germline CDR1 MNHEY, CDR2 SMNVEV (reference sequence). This CDR3 region has 13 residues. For the CDR3, the DNA is TGTGCCAGCAGTTTAAGTCGTAGCGGGACCGCAGACTTC. Translating gives CASSLSRSGTADF.

The chain carries TRBV27 and TRBJ1-5; D may be TRBD1 (6 bases). From germline, CDR1 is MNHEY and CDR2 SMNVEV (reference sequence). This CDR3 is built from 14 residues. Trimming shortened V by 6 bases and J by 3 bases, and 12 bases separated the two germline ends. For the CDR3, the DNA is TGTGCCAGCAGGTCTACAGGGATCAATCAGCCCCAGCATTTT. Translating gives CASRSTGINQPQHF.

The chain is built from TRBV9 and TRBJ1-5; D unclear. In germline, CDR1 is SGDLS, CDR2 YYNGEE. Trimming stripped 3 bases from V and 4 bases from J, with 20 bases between. The CDR3 has 17 amino acids. This CDR3 reads CASSADVLVNENQPQHF. CDR3 bases: TGTGCCAGCAGCGCCGACGTTCTGGTTAATGAAAATCAGCCCCAGCATTTT.

The rearrangement uses TRBV29-1 and TRBJ2-7; weak D call: TRBD1 (6 bases). Germline CDR1 SQVTM, CDR2 ANQGSEA. This CDR3 spans 16 amino acids. V lost 2 bases, J lost 0 bases, and 17 bases lay in between. Here the CDR3 reads CSVEFPGQGISYEQYF. Written as DNA, the CDR3 is TGCAGCGTTGAATTTCCGGGACAAGGGATCTCCTACGAGCAGTACTTC.

This clone was counted once. The chain carries TRBV2 and TRBJ2-5; tentatively, D is TRBD2 (5 bases). Looked up from germline, CDR1 is SNHLY and CDR2 is FYNNEI. Trimming took off 9 bases at V and 3 bases at J, with 14 bases between the two ends. The length of the CDR3 is 13 residues. CDR3 bases: TGTGCCAGGAATTTAGCGAATGAAGAGACCCAGTACTTC. Translation gives CARNLANEETQYF.

The V and J genes are TRBV5-1 and TRBJ1-5; 7 nucleotides align to TRBD1. Per the germline V gene, CDR1 is SGHRS and CDR2 is YFSETQ. The CDR3 totals 15 residues. The trim removed 4 bases at V and 3 bases at J, leaving 7 bases unmatched. Written as DNA, the CDR3 is TGCGCCAGCAGCCCCGAGGGGACAGACAATCAGCCCCAGCATTTT. This translates into CASSPEGTDNQPQHF. The variable domain in full, completed from reference TRBV5-1 and TRBJ1-5, reads KAGVTQTPRYLIKTRGQQVTLSCSPISGHRSVSWYQQTPGQGLQFLFEYFSETQRNKGNFPGRFSGRQFSNSRSEMNVSTLELGDSALYLCASSPEGTDNQPQHFGDGTRLSIL.

The chain carries TRBV2 and TRBJ2-5; D is undetermined. V dropped 8 bases and J dropped 7 bases, with 8 bases sitting between them. The germline CDR1 and CDR2 sequences are SNHLY and FYNNEI. The CDR3 has 10 residues. This CDR3 is CASLRGTQYF. Written as DNA, the CDR3 is TGTGCCAGCCTCCGCGGGACCCAGTACTTC.

The V gene is TRBV27, the J gene TRBJ1-2, with a weak D call TRBD1 (6 bases). V gave up 6 bases and J gave up 0 bases, with 17 bases separating them. The V gene's germline CDR1 is MNHEY and CDR2 SMNVEV (reference sequence). The CDR3 is made up of 16 amino acids. The CDR3 sequence is CASSGLGDTANYGYTF. The CDR3 nucleotides read TGTGCCAGCAGCGGGTTGGGGGACACCGCTAACTATGGCTACACCTTC.

The rearrangement uses TRBV4-3 and TRBJ1-2; D unresolved. Germline V gives CDR1 LGHNA, CDR2 YSLEER. Trimming removed 3 bases at V and 11 bases at J, with 19 bases between. This CDR3 is 14 amino acids long. CDR3 sequence: CASSHFLSARGYTF. CDR3 nucleotide sequence: TGCGCCAGCAGCCATTTTTTGTCCGCCCGTGGATACACCTTC.